This is a list of T cell receptor beta chains from one sample in a study of post-analysis software for immune sequencing data. TCRdb ran MiXCR on the PCR reads and lists one entry per CDR3 protein. The sample holds approximately 770,000 distinct CDR3 sequences; roughly 50% are singletons and the top ten take roughly 5.2%. Input material: blood. Source of these receptors: a girl aged 10-17 years with multiple sclerosis. Both conserved end residues are part of each CDR3. D genes are given only for firm matches. Size tells how often a clone was seen (once, few, many) or the class of an expanded clone, and some rows leave it out.

D | J | size | V | CDR3 | DNA
TRBD2 | TRBJ2-1 | NA | TRBV12-3/TRBV12-4 | CASSRLAGNNEQFF | TGTGCCAGCAGCCGGCTAGCGGGGAACAATGAGCAGTTCTTC
NA | TRBJ2-3 | NA | TRBV29-1 | CSVDRTATRRKGADTQYF | TGCAGCGTTGACCGGACGGCGACAAGACGCAAAGGGGCAGATACGCAGTATTTT
NA | TRBJ2-1 | once | TRBV10-2 | CASNRHPYNEQFF | TGCGCCAGCAATCGGCACCCCTACAATGAGCAGTTCTTC
NA | TRBJ1-1 | NA | TRBV30 | CAWRGGNTEAFF | TGTGCCTGGAGAGGGGGGAACACTGAAGCTTTCTTT
NA | TRBJ2-5 | NA | TRBV12-3/TRBV12-4 | CASRLETLQETQYF | TGTGCCAGCAGGTTGGAGACGCTACAAGAGACCCAGTACTTC
NA | TRBJ2-7 | NA | TRBV5-1 | CASSLTGPTSYEQYF | TGCGCCAGCAGCTTGACAGGGCCAACTTCCTACGAGCAGTACTTC
TRBD2 | TRBJ2-2 | NA | TRBV3-1 | CASSQGSGGRGTGELFF | TGTGCCAGCAGCCAAGGTTCAGGCGGGAGGGGAACCGGGGAGCTGTTTTTT
NA | TRBJ1-5 | few | TRBV7-8 | CASSSGRAFGPQHF | TGTGCCAGCAGCTCCGGTAGGGCTTTTGGACCCCAGCATTTT
TRBD2 | TRBJ2-7 | NA | TRBV12-3/TRBV12-4 | CASSFSGTRSYEQYF | TGTGCCAGCAGTTTTAGCGGGACGCGCTCCTACGAGCAGTACTTC
TRBD2 | TRBJ2-3 | NA | TRBV7-2 | CASSLNGREGLDTQYF | TGTGCCAGCAGCCTAAACGGACGGGAGGGCCTTGATACGCAGTATTTT
NA | TRBJ2-1 | NA | TRBV12-3/TRBV12-4 | CASSSVGRTAKYSYNEQFF | TGTGCCAGCAGTTCCGTTGGGCGAACCGCAAAATACTCCTACAATGAGCAGTTCTTC
TRBD2 | TRBJ2-7 | NA | TRBV20-1 | CSARDEAGGRYEQYF | TGCAGTGCTAGAGATGAAGCGGGAGGACGCTACGAGCAGTACTTC
TRBD1 | TRBJ1-2 | few | TRBV12-3/TRBV12-4 | CASSPQGGQLHGYTF | TGTGCCAGCAGTCCCCAGGGGGGACAACTTCATGGCTACACCTTC
NA | TRBJ2-5 | NA | TRBV6-5 | CASSLTWARETQYF | TGTGCCAGCAGTCTAACTTGGGCCCGAGAGACCCAGTACTTC
TRBD1 | TRBJ1-2 | NA | TRBV29-1 | CSVPNPGQVYGYTF | TGCAGCGTTCCAAATCCGGGACAGGTCTATGGCTACACCTTC
NA | TRBJ2-3 | NA | TRBV5-5 | CASSSMGSGTDTQYF | TGTGCCAGCAGCTCCATGGGGTCAGGCACAGATACGCAGTATTTT
NA | TRBJ2-1 | few | TRBV5-1 | CASSFGGENNEQFF | TGCGCCAGCAGCTTCGGGGGAGAGAACAATGAGCAGTTCTTC
NA | TRBJ2-5 | NA | TRBV28 | CASISKLRDAKSRAEQYF | TGTGCCAGCATTTCAAAACTCCGGGACGCCAAATCCCGGGCAGAGCAGTACTTC
TRBD2 | TRBJ2-1 | NA | TRBV20-1 | CSAVGLAGEGSYNEQFF | TGCAGTGCCGTGGGACTAGCGGGAGAGGGCTCCTACAATGAGCAGTTCTTC
NA | TRBJ2-1 | few | TRBV11-2 | CASSLDGTVRLNEQFF | TGTGCCAGCAGCTTAGATGGGACGGTTCGTTTGAATGAGCAGTTCTTC
TRBD2 | TRBJ2-5 | NA | TRBV7-2 | CASSLQGRTSGAGHQETQYF | TGTGCCAGTAGCTTACAGGGACGGACTAGCGGAGCTGGGCACCAAGAGACCCAGTACTTC
TRBD2 | TRBJ2-1 | NA | TRBV9 | CASSGHLAGRYNEQFF | TGTGCCAGCAGCGGCCATCTAGCGGGAAGGTACAATGAGCAGTTCTTC
NA | TRBJ2-1 | NA | TRBV29-1 | CSVVGRGPQFF | TGCAGCGTTGTGGGGCGGGGGCCGCAGTTCTTC
NA | TRBJ1-5 | NA | TRBV6-2/TRBV6-3 | CASRPFGQPQHF | TGTGCCAGCCGTCCCTTCGGGCAGCCCCAGCATTTT
NA | TRBJ2-5 | NA | TRBV6-6 | CASRPGQETQYF | TGTGCCAGCAGACCCGGACAAGAGACCCAGTACTTC
TRBD1 | TRBJ1-2 | few | TRBV20-1 | CSARDSGTDYGYTF | TGCAGTGCTAGAGATAGCGGGACAGATTATGGCTACACCTTC
NA | TRBJ2-1 | NA | TRBV7-3 | CASSLTPRSGGNNEQFF | TGTGCCAGCAGCTTAACCCCAAGGTCTGGCGGAAACAATGAGCAGTTCTTC
NA | TRBJ2-1 | NA | TRBV12-3/TRBV12-4 | CASSFEGSSYNEQFF | TGTGCCAGCAGTTTCGAGGGGAGCTCCTACAATGAGCAGTTCTTC
NA | TRBJ1-4 | NA | TRBV20-1 | CSARGAGAGQNEKLFF | TGCAGTGCGAGAGGGGCAGGGGCCGGGCAAAATGAAAAACTGTTTTTT
NA | TRBJ1-1 | NA | TRBV5-4 | CASSGLEGEAFF | TGTGCCAGCAGCGGGTTGGAGGGTGAAGCTTTCTTT
NA | TRBJ2-3 | NA | TRBV5-1 | CASHNPIGGITADTQYF | TGCGCCAGCCACAACCCAATCGGCGGGATAACCGCAGATACGCAGTATTTT
NA | TRBJ2-1 | few | TRBV24-1 | CATGDRSTYNEQFF | TGTGCCACCGGCGACAGGAGTACCTACAATGAGCAGTTCTTC
NA | TRBJ2-5 | NA | TRBV14 | CASSHETGGETQYF | TGTGCCAGCAGCCACGAGACCGGAGGGGAGACCCAGTACTTC
NA | TRBJ1-2 | NA | TRBV20-1 | CSARDYRQEGYGYTF | TGCAGTGCTAGAGATTATCGACAGGAGGGGTATGGCTACACCTTC
NA | TRBJ2-7 | NA | TRBV20-1 | CSARDPGEAYEQYF | TGCAGTGCTAGAGATCCAGGGGAGGCCTACGAGCAGTACTTC
TRBD1 | TRBJ1-2 | once | TRBV7-9 | CASSQIMGQGPLGYGYTF | TGTGCCAGCAGCCAGATTATGGGACAGGGACCTCTCGGCTATGGCTACACCTTC
NA | TRBJ2-7 | NA | TRBV6-6 | CASTKPGAASSYEQYF | TGTGCCAGCACCAAACCCGGGGCAGCCAGCTCCTACGAGCAGTACTTC
NA | TRBJ2-3 | NA | TRBV6-2/TRBV6-3 | CASGQTFTDTQYF | TGTGCCAGCGGGCAGACTTTCACAGATACGCAGTATTTT
NA | TRBJ2-1 | few | TRBV7-9 | CASSSVGFNEQFF | TGTGCCAGCAGCTCAGTAGGGTTCAATGAGCAGTTCTTC
NA | TRBJ2-5 | NA | TRBV5-1 | CASSTAGQQETQYF | TGCGCCAGCAGCACGGCCGGACAACAAGAGACCCAGTACTTC
TRBD2 | TRBJ2-3 | few | TRBV4-1 | CASSQWGPGTSYPDTQYF | TGCGCCAGCAGCCAGTGGGGCCCCGGGACTAGTTATCCAGATACGCAGTATTTT
NA | TRBJ2-1 | NA | TRBV4-2 | CASSQEEGSSYNEQFF | TGTGCCAGCAGCCAAGAGGAGGGGAGCTCCTACAATGAGCAGTTCTTC
TRBD2 | TRBJ2-3 | few | TRBV7-3 | CASSYEPPGLAGGTSTDTQYF | TGTGCCAGCAGCTATGAACCCCCTGGACTAGCGGGAGGAACTAGCACAGATACGCAGTATTTT
NA | TRBJ2-6 | NA | TRBV27 | CASSLWGQENSGANVLTF | TGTGCCAGCAGTTTATGGGGGCAGGAAAACTCTGGGGCCAACGTCCTGACTTTC
NA | TRBJ2-1 | NA | TRBV7-7 | CASSVGTYNEQFF | TGTGCTAGCAGCGTTGGGACCTACAATGAGCAGTTCTTC
NA | TRBJ2-3 | NA | TRBV6-2/TRBV6-3 | CASSPLRPGTDTQYF | TGTGCCAGCAGCCCACTGAGACCCGGCACAGATACGCAGTATTTT
TRBD2 | TRBJ2-1 | NA | TRBV30 | CAWGTSGRAVDEQFF | TGTGCCTGGGGGACTAGCGGGAGGGCCGTTGATGAGCAGTTCTTC
NA | TRBJ1-5 | NA | TRBV10-3 | CAISPGRANQPQHF | TGTGCCATCAGTCCGGGGCGAGCAAATCAGCCCCAGCATTTT
NA | TRBJ1-1 | NA | TRBV7-9 | CASRDNLNTEAFF | TGTGCCAGCAGGGACAACTTGAACACTGAAGCTTTCTTT
TRBD1 | TRBJ2-7 | NA | TRBV20-1 | CSARDLGTGGSYEQYF | TGCAGTGCTAGAGATCTCGGGACAGGGGGCTCCTACGAGCAGTACTTC
NA | TRBJ1-2 | NA | TRBV27 | CASSLNGVGGYTF | TGTGCCAGCAGTTTGAATGGGGTCGGAGGCTACACCTTC
TRBD1 | TRBJ2-3 | NA | TRBV29-1 | CSVEGQGFEDTQYF | TGCAGCGTTGAAGGACAGGGGTTTGAAGATACGCAGTATTTT
NA | TRBJ2-7 | NA | TRBV6-5 | CATKLWEESYEQYF | TGTGCCACCAAACTGTGGGAGGAGTCCTACGAGCAGTACTTC
TRBD1 | TRBJ1-2 | NA | TRBV20-1 | CSAHGQGVDYGYTF | TGCAGTGCCCACGGACAGGGGGTGGACTATGGCTACACCTTC
NA | TRBJ2-1 | NA | TRBV28 | CASSLGVSVYNEQFF | TGTGCCAGCAGTTTGGGGGTTAGCGTATACAATGAGCAGTTCTTC
NA | TRBJ1-5 | NA | TRBV11-3 | CAKGQEGNQPQHF | TGTGCCAAGGGGCAGGAAGGCAATCAGCCCCAGCATTTT
TRBD1 | TRBJ2-4 | NA | TRBV3-1 | CASSQAGTGGNIQYF | TGTGCCAGCAGCCAGGCTGGGACAGGGGGGAACATTCAGTACTTC
NA | TRBJ2-6 | NA | TRBV20-1 | CSAGPLGGANVLTF | TGCAGTGCTGGACCCTTAGGAGGGGCCAACGTCCTGACTTTC